This is a list of T cell receptor beta chains from one sample in a study of control samples from healthy donors and cancer patients. TCRdb's table, derived via immunoSEQ multiplex PCR, lists solely in-frame clones and lacks some. The sample has 150,000 to 200,000 clones; about 94% are singletons. Sequenced sample: blood. These receptors were collected from a woman aged 35 to 49 in good health. The CDR3 runs from the conserved cysteine through the conserved F or W. A D gene is named only where the DNA matches it firmly. Size is omitted from some rows. Given values are once, few, many or a class for expanded clones.

CASAVRAGRNGYTF,TGTGCCAGCGCCGTTCGAGCAGGGCGGAATGGCTACACCTTC,TRBV27,once,TRBJ1-2,NA
CASSLDYGYTF,TGTGCCAGTAGTTTGGACTATGGCTACACCTTC,TRBV19,once,TRBJ1-2,NA
CASSMRGSEQYF,TGTGCCAGTAGTATGAGGGGCTCAGAGCAGTACTTC,TRBV19,once,TRBJ2-7,NA
CASSLGGIGPNQPQHF,TGTGCCAGCAGCTTGGGGGGGATAGGGCCTAATCAGCCCCAGCATTTT,TRBV7-2,NA,TRBJ1-5,NA
CASQKDSNQPQHF,TGTGCCAGCCAAAAGGATAGCAATCAGCCCCAGCATTTT,TRBV10-3,NA,TRBJ1-5,NA
CATSSGIAGQAAEIYEQYF,TGTGCCACCAGCAGTGGGATTGCAGGACAGGCCGCGGAAATCTACGAGCAGTACTTC,TRBV15,NA,TRBJ2-7,TRBD1
CASSAVPRWETQYF,TGTGCCAGCAGCGCGGTCCCCCGGTGGGAGACCCAGTACTTC,TRBV7-9,NA,TRBJ2-5,NA
CASSQDPTANTEAFF,TGCGCCAGCAGCCAAGACCCAACAGCGAACACTGAAGCTTTCTTT,TRBV4-1,few,TRBJ1-1,NA
CSASDGGANTEAFF,TGCAGTGCTAGTGACGGGGGGGCGAACACTGAAGCTTTCTTT,TRBV20-1,NA,TRBJ1-1,NA
CASGWLNGAQPQHF,TGTGCTAGTGGTTGGTTAAACGGGGCTCAGCCCCAGCATTTT,TRBV12-5,NA,TRBJ1-5,NA
CASSLSGMGNTIYF,TGCGCCAGCAGCTTGTCAGGGATGGGGAACACCATATATTTT,TRBV5-1,NA,TRBJ1-3,NA
CASSLTASGANVLTF,TGCGCCAGCAGCTTGACCGCCTCTGGGGCCAACGTCCTGACTTTC,TRBV5-1,once,TRBJ2-6,NA
CASSRQGMTEQYF,TGTGCCAGCAGCCGACAGGGAATGACCGAGCAGTACTTC,TRBV6-5,NA,TRBJ2-7,TRBD1
CASSPSSGFNTDTQYF,TGTGCCAGCTCACCTTCCAGCGGGTTTAACACAGATACGCAGTATTTT,TRBV18,NA,TRBJ2-3,NA
CAISGDRGYNSPLHF,TGTGCCATCAGTGGGGACAGGGGCTATAATTCACCCCTCCACTTT,TRBV10-3,NA,TRBJ1-6,TRBD1
CASSQARALYNEQFF,TGCGCCAGCAGCCAAGCCCGGGCCTTGTACAATGAGCAGTTCTTC,TRBV4-3,NA,TRBJ2-1,NA